This T cell receptor (beta chain) was retrieved from a study of T cells in Graves' hyperthyroidism and ophthalmopathy. Study findings and constraints: Among clonotypes expanded in thyroid above 0.001, most were also found in blood. Ophthalmopathy was separated from stable hyperthyroidism by a 13 V-J model.

On this clonotype: Its antigen is still unknown.

The investigators amplified TCR beta CDR3 regions from RNA transcripts. Carried out on the TCR CDR3, a first-round RT-PCR used the HTBI primer set. TCRdb reprocessed the multiplex PCR reads with MiXCR, giving one entry per CDR3 protein. The sample records about 350,000 distinct CDR3 sequences, about 15% being singletons. Looked up from germline, CDR1 is LNHNV and CDR2 is YYDKDF (reference sequence). Trimming stripped 1 base from V and 1 base from J, with 8 bases between. The CDR3 consists of 14 residues. Each patient was aged 18 to 65 and had newly diagnosed hyperthyroidism of under 2 months' duration. Thyroid ultrasound, orbital computed tomography, clinical symptoms, and serum thyroxine and TRAb underpinned diagnoses.

This chain uses TRBV15 with TRBJ2-7; weak D call: TRBD2 (6 bases). The sequence came from a woman aged 25-40 years with Graves' hyperthyroidism. Sequences were obtained from blood. For the CDR3, the DNA is TGTGCCACCAGCAGAGTGGGAGGATCCTACGAGCAGTACTTC. It yields the protein CATSRVGGSYEQYF.